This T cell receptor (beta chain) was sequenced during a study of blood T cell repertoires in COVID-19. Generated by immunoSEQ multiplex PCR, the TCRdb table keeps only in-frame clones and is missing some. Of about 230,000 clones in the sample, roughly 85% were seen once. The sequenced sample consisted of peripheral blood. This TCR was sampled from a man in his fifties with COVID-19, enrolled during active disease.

The CDR3: CASSPRDRRGNGYTF. CDR3 DNA sequence: TGTGCCAGTAGTCCGCGGGACAGGAGAGGGAATGGCTACACCTTC. The chain carries TRBV19 and TRBJ1-2; 8 nucleotides line up with TRBD1. The trim removed 5 bases at V and 6 bases at J, leaving 11 bases unmatched. The CDR3 is 15 residues long. In germline, CDR1 is LNHDA, CDR2 SQIVND (reference sequence).